This TCR beta chain was captured in a study of cytomegalovirus exposure and HLA in healthy donors. Study summary: An earlier analysis identified 117 million unique TCR beta sequences in about 179 million T cells.

As to this clone: The antigen is unknown.

Study results and limitations: It was in a later analysis that TCR association rates were seen to vary by HLA locus, highest for DRB1 and lowest for HLA-C. Later analysis identified several of the most significant clusters that appeared linked to common viral pathogens.

The PCR employed 60 Vbeta primers together with 13 Jbeta primers. Libraries were prepared by immunoSEQ multiplex PCR; TCRdb keeps only in-frame clonotypes and omits some of them. The sample includes 150,000 to 200,000 clones, 75% to 80% of them seen just once. Donors likely had unrecorded immune exposures despite being nominally healthy when sampled. The material sequenced was PBMCs. This TCR derives from a woman younger than 45 in good health and CMV-seropositive.

CDR3 region: CASTLFRGNHEQYF. The CDR3 nucleotides read TGTGCCAGCACCCTCTTCAGGGGGAACCACGAGCAGTACTTC. The gene calls are TRBV6-4 and TRBJ2-7; 7 bases are a match to TRBD1. Germline V gives CDR1 MRHNA, CDR2 SNTAGT. This CDR3 is 14 amino acids long. Trimming at V came to 7 bases and at J to 5 bases, leaving 11 bases not matched to a gene.